The entry below gives a single T cell receptor (beta chain) sequence along with its context. The CDR3 sequence is 16 residues long. Germline CDR1 is SGHRS and CDR2 is YFSETQ. The V gene end was trimmed by 4 bases and the J gene end by 3 bases; junction bases not matched to a gene: 8. This sample is part of a study of blood T cell repertoires in COVID-19. Study-wide background: Sample material is recorded as cDNA or gDNA derived from T cells, B-cell-depleted T cells, or PBMCs.

Methods used by the authors: The authors estimated nucleated cell counts from reference gene primer amplification. Only in-frame clones appear in the TCRdb table, and some are missing; sequencing was by immunoSEQ multiplex PCR. V and J calls plus clone size are reproduced from that table; the DNA served to infer D and trimming. The table lists 230,000 or so clones, around 83% of them singletons. The source is a man between 35 and 55 years old who had recovered from COVID-19. The V call is TRBV5-1, the J call TRBJ1-4; 8 bases align to TRBD1. Specimen: peripheral blood. The CDR3 region is CASSEAGGASNEKLFF. For the CDR3, the DNA is TGCGCCAGCAGCGAGGCAGGGGGCGCTTCTAATGAAAAACTGTTTTTT.